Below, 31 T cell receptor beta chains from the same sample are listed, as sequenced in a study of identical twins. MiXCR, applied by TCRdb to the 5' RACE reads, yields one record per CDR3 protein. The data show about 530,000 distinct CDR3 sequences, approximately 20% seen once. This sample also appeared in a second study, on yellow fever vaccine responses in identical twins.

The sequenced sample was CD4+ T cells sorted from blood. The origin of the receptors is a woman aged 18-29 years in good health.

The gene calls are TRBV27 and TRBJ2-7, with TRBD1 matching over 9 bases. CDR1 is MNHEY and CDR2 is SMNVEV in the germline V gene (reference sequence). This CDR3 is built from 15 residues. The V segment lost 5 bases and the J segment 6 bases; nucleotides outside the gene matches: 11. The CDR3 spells CASSRTGTGFGEQYV. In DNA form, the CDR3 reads TGTGCCAGCAGTAGAACCGGGACAGGGTTCGGCGAGCAGTACGTC.

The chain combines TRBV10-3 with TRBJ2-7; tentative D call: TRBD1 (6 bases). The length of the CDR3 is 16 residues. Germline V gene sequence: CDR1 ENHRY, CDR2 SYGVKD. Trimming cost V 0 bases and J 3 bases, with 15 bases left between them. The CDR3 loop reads CAISESIMGAHYEQYF. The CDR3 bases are TGTGCCATCAGTGAGTCAATCATGGGGGCTCACTACGAGCAGTACTTC.

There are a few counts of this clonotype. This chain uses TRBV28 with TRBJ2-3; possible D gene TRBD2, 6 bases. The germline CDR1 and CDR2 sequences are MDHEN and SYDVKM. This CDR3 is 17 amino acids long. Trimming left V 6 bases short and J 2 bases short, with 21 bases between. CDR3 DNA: TGTGCCAGCAGGATAGGTGGAGGGGCGTCGGACACAGATACGCAGTATTTT. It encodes CASRIGGGASDTDTQYF.

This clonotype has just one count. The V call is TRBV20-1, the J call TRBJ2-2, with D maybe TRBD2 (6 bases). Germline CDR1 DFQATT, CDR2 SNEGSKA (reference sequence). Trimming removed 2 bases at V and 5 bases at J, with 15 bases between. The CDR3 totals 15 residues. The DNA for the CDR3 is TGCAGTGCTAGACCTCGACCCCGGGAGACCGGGGAGCTGTTTTTT. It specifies CSARPRPRETGELFF.

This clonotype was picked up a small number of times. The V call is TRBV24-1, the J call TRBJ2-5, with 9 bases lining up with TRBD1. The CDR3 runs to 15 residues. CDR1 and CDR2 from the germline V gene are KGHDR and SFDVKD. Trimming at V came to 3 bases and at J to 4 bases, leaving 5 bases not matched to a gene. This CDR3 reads CATSDARQGGETQYF. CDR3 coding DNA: TGTGCCACCAGTGATGCTCGACAGGGGGGAGAGACCCAGTACTTC.

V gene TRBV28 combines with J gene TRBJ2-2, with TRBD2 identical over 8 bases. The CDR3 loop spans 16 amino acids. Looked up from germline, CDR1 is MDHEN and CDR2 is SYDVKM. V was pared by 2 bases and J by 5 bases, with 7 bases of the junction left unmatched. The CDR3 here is CASSLIVPGGTGELFF. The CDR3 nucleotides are TGTGCCAGCAGTTTAATTGTACCGGGAGGGACCGGGGAGCTGTTTTTT.

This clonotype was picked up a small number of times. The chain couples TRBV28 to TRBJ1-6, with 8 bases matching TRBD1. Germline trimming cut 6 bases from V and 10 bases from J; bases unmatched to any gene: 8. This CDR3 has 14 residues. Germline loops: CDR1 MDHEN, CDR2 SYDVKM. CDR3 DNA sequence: TGTGCCAGCAGAGAGACAGGGGTAGGGTCACCCCTCCACTTT. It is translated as CASRETGVGSPLHF.

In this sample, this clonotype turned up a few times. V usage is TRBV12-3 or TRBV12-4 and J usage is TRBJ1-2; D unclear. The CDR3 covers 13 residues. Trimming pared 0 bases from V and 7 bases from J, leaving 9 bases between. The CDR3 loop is CASSLARSGGYTF. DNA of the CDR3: TGTGCCAGCAGTTTAGCCCGATCGGGTGGCTACACCTTC.

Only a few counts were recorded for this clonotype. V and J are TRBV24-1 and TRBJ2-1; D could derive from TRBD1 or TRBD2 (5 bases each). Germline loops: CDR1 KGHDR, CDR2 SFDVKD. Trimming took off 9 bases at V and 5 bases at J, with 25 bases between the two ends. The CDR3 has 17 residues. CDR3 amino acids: CATASLPTGTNNNEQFF. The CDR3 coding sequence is TGTGCCACCGCAAGTTTACCCACCGGGACGAATAACAATGAGCAGTTCTTC.

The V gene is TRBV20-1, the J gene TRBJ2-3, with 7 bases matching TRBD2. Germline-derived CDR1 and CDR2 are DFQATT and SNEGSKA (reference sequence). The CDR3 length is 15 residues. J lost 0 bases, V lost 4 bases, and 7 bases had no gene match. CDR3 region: CSANSLAASTDTQYF. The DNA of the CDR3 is TGCAGTGCTAACAGTCTAGCGGCTAGCACAGATACGCAGTATTTT.

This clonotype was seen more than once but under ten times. The CDR3 bases are TGTGCCAGCAGCGCCAATCGACTAGCGGGAACGGGCGAGCAGTACTTC. Its protein product is CASSANRLAGTGEQYF. V usage is TRBV9 and J usage is TRBJ2-7; 11 bases are a match to TRBD2. Trimming removed 3 bases from V and 6 bases from J; junction bases left unmatched: 11. Germline-derived CDR1 and CDR2 are SGDLS and YYNGEE. The CDR3 consists of 16 residues. Looking up the rest from reference TRBV9 and TRBJ2-7 gives the full variable domain: DSGVTQTPKHLITATGQRVTLRCSPRSGDLSVYWYQQSLDQGLQFLIQYYNGEERAKGNILERFSAQQFPDLHSELNLSSLELGDSALYFCASSANRLAGTGEQYFGPGTRLTVT.

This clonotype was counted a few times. The CDR3 loop is CATSDLVAGIDANEQFF. In nucleotides, the CDR3 is TGTGCCACCAGTGATTTGGTAGCGGGGATTGATGCCAATGAGCAGTTCTTC. V and J are TRBV24-1 and TRBJ2-1; TRBD2 matches 8 bases. Germline V gene lookup returns CDR1 KGHDR and CDR2 SFDVKD. This CDR3 comprises 17 residues. V trimming: 0 bases; J trimming: 6 bases; junction bases outside the gene matches: 9.

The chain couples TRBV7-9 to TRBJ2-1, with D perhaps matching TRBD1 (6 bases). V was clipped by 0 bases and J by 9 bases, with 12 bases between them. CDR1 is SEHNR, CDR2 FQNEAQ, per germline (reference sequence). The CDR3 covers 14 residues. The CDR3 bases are TGTGCCAGCAGCTTAGCGTTGGGGGCTGGTGAGCAGTTCTTC. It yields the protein CASSLALGAGEQFF.

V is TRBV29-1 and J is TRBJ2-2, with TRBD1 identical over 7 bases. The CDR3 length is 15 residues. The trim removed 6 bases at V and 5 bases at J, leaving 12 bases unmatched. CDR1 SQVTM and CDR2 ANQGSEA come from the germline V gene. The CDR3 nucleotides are TGCAGCGTGTCCCTAGGGACAGCTTTAACCGGGGAGCTGTTTTTT. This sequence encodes CSVSLGTALTGELFF.

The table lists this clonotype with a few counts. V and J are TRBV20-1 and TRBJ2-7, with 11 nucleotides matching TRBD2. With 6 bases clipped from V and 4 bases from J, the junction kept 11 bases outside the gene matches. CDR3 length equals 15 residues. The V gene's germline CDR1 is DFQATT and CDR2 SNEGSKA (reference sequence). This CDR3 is CSAGSTSGIEYEQYF. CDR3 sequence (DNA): TGCAGTGCCGGGTCGACTAGCGGGATAGAATACGAGCAGTACTTC.

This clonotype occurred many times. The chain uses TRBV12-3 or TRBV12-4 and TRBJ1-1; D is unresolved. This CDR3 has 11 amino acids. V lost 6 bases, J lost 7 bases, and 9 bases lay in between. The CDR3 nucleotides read TGTGCCAGCAGGAAGACGGATGAAGCTTTCTTT. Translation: CASRKTDEAFF.

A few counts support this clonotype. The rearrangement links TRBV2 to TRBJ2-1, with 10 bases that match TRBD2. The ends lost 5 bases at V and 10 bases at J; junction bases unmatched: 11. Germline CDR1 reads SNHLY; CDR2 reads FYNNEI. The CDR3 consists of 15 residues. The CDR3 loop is CASSRASGSPGEQFF. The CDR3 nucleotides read TGTGCCAGCAGTAGGGCTAGCGGGAGCCCCGGGGAGCAGTTCTTC.

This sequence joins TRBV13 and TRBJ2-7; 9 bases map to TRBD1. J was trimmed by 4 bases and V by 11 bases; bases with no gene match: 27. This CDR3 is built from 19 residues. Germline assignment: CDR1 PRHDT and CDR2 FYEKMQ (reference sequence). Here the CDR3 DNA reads TGTGCCTTCAGTTTTAGGGGCGGGACAGGGACCTCAACCAAGTACGAGCAGTACTTC. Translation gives CAFSFRGGTGTSTKYEQYF.

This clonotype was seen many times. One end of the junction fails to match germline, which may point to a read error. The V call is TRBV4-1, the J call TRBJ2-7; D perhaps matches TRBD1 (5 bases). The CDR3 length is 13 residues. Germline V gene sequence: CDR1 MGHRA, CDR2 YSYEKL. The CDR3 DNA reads TGCGCCAGCAGCCAAGATATCCAGGGTAGACCTCTTTTC. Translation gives CASSQDIQGRPLF.

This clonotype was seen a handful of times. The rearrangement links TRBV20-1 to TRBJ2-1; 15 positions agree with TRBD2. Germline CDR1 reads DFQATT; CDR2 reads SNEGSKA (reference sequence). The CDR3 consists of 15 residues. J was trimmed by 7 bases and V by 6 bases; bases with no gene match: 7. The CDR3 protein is CSAWTSGRGRNEQFF. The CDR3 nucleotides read TGCAGTGCGTGGACTAGCGGGAGGGGAAGGAATGAGCAGTTCTTC.

The CDR3 spells CASSHSGTGAYEQYF. In DNA, the CDR3 is TGCGCCAGCAGCCACTCCGGGACAGGCGCCTACGAGCAGTACTTC. The rearrangement links TRBV4-1 to TRBJ2-7; 8 bases line up with TRBD1. There are 15 residues in the CDR3. The trim removed 3 bases at V and 2 bases at J, leaving 6 bases unmatched. Looked up from germline, CDR1 is MGHRA and CDR2 is YSYEKL.

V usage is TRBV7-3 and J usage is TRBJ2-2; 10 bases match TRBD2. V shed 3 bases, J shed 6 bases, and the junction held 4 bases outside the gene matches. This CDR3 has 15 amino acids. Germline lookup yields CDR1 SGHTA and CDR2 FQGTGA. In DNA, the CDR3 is TGTGCCAGCAGCTTGGGGACTAGCGATGCCGGGGAGCTGTTTTTT. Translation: CASSLGTSDAGELFF.

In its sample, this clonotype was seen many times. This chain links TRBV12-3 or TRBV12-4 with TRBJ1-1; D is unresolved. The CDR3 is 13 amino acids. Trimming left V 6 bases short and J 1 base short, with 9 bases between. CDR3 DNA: TGTGCCAGCAGCCAAGATTGGAACACTGAAGCTTTCTTT. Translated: CASSQDWNTEAFF.

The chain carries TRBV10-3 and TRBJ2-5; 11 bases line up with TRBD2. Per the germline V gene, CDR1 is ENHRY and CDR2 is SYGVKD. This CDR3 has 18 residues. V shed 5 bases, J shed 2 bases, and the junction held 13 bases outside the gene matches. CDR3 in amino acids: CAISKRSSGRALQETQYF. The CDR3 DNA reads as TGTGCCATCAGTAAACGAAGTAGCGGGAGGGCCTTACAAGAGACCCAGTACTTC.

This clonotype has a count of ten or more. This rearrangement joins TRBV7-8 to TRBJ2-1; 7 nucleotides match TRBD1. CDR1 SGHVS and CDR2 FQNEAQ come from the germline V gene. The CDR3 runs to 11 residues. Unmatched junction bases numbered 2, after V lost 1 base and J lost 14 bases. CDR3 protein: CASSLGQGEFF. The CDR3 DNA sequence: TGTGCCAGCAGCTTAGGCCAGGGGGAGTTCTTC.

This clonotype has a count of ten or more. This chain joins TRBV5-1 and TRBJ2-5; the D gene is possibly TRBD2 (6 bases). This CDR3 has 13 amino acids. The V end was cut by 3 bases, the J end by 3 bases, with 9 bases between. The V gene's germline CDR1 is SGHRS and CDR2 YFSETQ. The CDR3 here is CASSSGLEETQYF. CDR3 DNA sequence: TGCGCCAGCAGCTCGGGACTGGAAGAGACCCAGTACTTC. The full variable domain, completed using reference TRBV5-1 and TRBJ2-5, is KAGVTQTPRYLIKTRGQQVTLSCSPISGHRSVSWYQQTPGQGLQFLFEYFSETQRNKGNFPGRFSGRQFSNSRSEMNVSTLELGDSALYLCASSSGLEETQYFGPGTRLLVL.

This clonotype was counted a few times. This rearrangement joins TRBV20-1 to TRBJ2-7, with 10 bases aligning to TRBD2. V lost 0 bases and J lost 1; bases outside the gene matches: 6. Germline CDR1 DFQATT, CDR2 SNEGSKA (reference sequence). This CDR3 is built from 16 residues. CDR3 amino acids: CSARDQAGGGSYEQYV. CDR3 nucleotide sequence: TGCAGTGCTAGAGATCAAGCGGGGGGGGGATCCTACGAGCAGTACGTC.

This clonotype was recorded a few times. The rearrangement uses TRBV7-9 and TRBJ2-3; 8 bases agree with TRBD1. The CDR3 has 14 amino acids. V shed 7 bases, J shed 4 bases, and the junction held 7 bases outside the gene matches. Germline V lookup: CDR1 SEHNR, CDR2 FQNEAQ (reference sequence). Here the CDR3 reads CASIPGQGADTQYF. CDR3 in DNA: TGTGCCAGCATCCCCGGACAGGGAGCAGATACGCAGTATTTT.

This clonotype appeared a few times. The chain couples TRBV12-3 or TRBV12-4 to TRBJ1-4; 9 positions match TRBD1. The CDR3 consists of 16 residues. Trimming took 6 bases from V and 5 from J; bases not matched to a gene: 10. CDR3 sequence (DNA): TGTGCCAGCAGATACGAGACAGGGGGTGTGAATGAAAAACTGTTTTTT. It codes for CASRYETGGVNEKLFF.

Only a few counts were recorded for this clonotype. The CDR3, as DNA: TGTGCCAGCAGCTTAGTGGGCTCGTCCAGCTCCTACGAGCAGTACGTC. As protein: CASSLVGSSSSYEQYV. The chain combines TRBV11-2 with TRBJ2-7, with D hard to call. This CDR3 has 16 residues. The germline V and J ends were trimmed by 1 base and 0 bases, with 13 bases remaining between them. Germline V gene sequence: CDR1 SGHAT, CDR2 FQNNGV.

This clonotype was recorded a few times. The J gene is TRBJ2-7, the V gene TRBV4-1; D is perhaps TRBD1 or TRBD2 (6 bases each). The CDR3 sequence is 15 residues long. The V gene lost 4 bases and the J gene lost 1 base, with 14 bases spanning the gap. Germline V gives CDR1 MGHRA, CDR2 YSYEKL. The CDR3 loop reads CASSLREGGSYEQYF. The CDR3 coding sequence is TGCGCCAGCAGCCTTCGAGAGGGGGGTTCCTACGAGCAGTACTTC.